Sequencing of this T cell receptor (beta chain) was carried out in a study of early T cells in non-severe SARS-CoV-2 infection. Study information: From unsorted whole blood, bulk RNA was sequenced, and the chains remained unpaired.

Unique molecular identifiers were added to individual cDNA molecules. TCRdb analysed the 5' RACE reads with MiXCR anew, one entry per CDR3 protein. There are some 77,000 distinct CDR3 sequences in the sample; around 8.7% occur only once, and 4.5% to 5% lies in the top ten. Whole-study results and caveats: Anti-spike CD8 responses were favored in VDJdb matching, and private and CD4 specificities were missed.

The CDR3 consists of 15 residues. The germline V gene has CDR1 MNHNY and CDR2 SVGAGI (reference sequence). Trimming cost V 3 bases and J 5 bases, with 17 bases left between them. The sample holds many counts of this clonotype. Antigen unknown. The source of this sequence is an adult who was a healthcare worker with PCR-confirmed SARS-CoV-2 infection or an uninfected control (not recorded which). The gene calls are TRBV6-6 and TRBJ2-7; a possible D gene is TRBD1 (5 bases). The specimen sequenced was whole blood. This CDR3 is CASSYTGRVGDEQYF. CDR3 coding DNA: TGTGCCAGCAGTTATACCGGCAGGGTTGGGGACGAGCAGTACTTC.